Listed below are T cell receptor beta chains from one sample, sequenced in a study of CD8 T cells in Susac syndrome. TCRdb re-derived calls from the immunoSEQ multiplex PCR reads in MiXCR, one entry per CDR3 protein. Counted here are 150,000 to 200,000 distinct CDR3 sequences, roughly 94% occurring once; the ten biggest clones make up about 0.1%. Sequenced input: CD4+ T cells from PBMCs. The receptor source for this set is a human donor with multiple sclerosis. The CDR3 runs from the conserved cysteine through the conserved F or W.

CDR3 protein	V gene	J gene
CASSFWTGVSYEQYF	TRBV11-2	TRBJ2-7
CARGRDSYEQYF	TRBV2	TRBJ2-7
CASSSPQGSNEKLFF	TRBV28	TRBJ1-4
CASSLVGLAGEQYF	TRBV7-9	TRBJ2-7
CASSLYHEQFF	TRBV5-6	TRBJ2-1
CSARRSSGRVGDTQYF	TRBV20-1	TRBJ2-3
CASSPGTSGIGEQYF	TRBV12-3/TRBV12-4	TRBJ2-7
CASGGQGINEKLFF	TRBV2	TRBJ1-4
CASSSAGTNTGELFF	TRBV6-2/TRBV6-3	TRBJ2-2
CSVEFKVYNEQFF	TRBV29-1	TRBJ2-1
CASSRLYSGNTIYF	TRBV6-5	TRBJ1-3
CASSVTGWGNTIYF	TRBV5-1	TRBJ1-3
CSAPVGSAYGYTF	TRBV20-1	TRBJ1-2
CASSLQGNTEAFF	TRBV6-5	TRBJ1-1
CASRRGSIVSGANVLTF	TRBV19	TRBJ2-6
CASSAFRTSDLNEQFF	TRBV6-2/TRBV6-3	TRBJ2-1
CASSDGAAPETQYF	TRBV28	TRBJ2-5
CATSGGAGGTDTQYF	TRBV24-1	TRBJ2-3